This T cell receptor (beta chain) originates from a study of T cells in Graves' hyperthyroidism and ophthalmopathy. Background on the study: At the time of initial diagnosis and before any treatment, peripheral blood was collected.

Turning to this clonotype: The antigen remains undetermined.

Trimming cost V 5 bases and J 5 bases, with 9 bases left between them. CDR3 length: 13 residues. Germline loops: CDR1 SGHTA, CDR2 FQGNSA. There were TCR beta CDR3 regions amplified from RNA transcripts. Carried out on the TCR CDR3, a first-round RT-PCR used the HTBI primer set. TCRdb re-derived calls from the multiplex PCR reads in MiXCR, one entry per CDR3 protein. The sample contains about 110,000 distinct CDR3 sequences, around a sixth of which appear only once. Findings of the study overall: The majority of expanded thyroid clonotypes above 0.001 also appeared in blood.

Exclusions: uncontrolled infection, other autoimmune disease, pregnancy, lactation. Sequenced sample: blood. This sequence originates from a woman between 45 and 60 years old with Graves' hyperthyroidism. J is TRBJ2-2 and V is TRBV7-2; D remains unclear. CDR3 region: CASSIKRTGELFF. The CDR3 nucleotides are TGTGCCAGCAGCATAAAAAGAACCGGGGAGCTGTTTTTT.